Below, 30 T cell receptor beta chains from the same sample are listed, as sequenced in a study of beta chain features in type 1 diabetes. Sequencing targeted expressed TCRB transcripts, as all isolated RNA had been reverse transcribed. Libraries were prepared by immunoSEQ multiplex PCR; TCRdb keeps only in-frame clonotypes and omits some of them. The table includes under 800,000 clones, around 15% detected once. The sample comprised naive CD4+ T cells from blood. These receptors originate from a man in his late teens or twenties in good health.

The chain uses TRBV13 and TRBJ2-3; the D gene is possibly TRBD2 (6 bases). This CDR3 contains 16 residues. Trimming took off 0 bases at V and 6 bases at J, with 16 bases between the two ends. Germline CDR1 PRHDT, CDR2 FYEKMQ (reference sequence). The CDR3 loop is CASSLGGREDADTQYF. The CDR3 DNA follows: TGTGCCAGCAGCTTAGGAGGCAGGGAGGACGCGGATACGCAGTATTTT.

The chain combines TRBV5-1 with TRBJ2-7; possible D gene TRBD1, 6 bases. The CDR3 is made up of 13 amino acids. The V gene lost 4 bases and the J gene lost 1 base, with 9 bases spanning the gap. Germline lookup yields CDR1 SGHRS and CDR2 YFSETQ. The CDR3 DNA reads as TGCGCCAGCAGCACAACAGGGTCCTACGAGCAGTACTTC. Translated, it gives CASSTTGSYEQYF. Based on the CDR3 plus reference TRBV5-1 and TRBJ2-7, the full variable domain is KAGVTQTPRYLIKTRGQQVTLSCSPISGHRSVSWYQQTPGQGLQFLFEYFSETQRNKGNFPGRFSGRQFSNSRSEMNVSTLELGDSALYLCASSTTGSYEQYFGPGTRLTVT.

This clone was counted a few times. This chain connects TRBV7-2 to TRBJ2-7, with TRBD2 as a possible D gene (5 bases). V lost 1 base and J lost 7, with 14 bases in between. Per germline, CDR1 SGHTA and CDR2 FQGNSA. The CDR3 consists of 14 residues. CDR3 amino acids: CASSLGYRGREQYF. CDR3 nucleotide sequence: TGTGCCAGCAGCTTAGGGTACCGAGGGCGGGAGCAGTACTTC.

V usage is TRBV7-9 and J usage is TRBJ2-2; TRBD1 matches at 9 bases. CDR3 length equals 15 residues. After removal of 1 base from V and 3 bases from J, the junction contained 0 bases not matched to a gene. Germline CDR1 SEHNR, CDR2 FQNEAQ (reference sequence). CDR3 bases: TGTGCCAGCAGCTTAGGACAGGGGGACACCGGGGAGCTGTTTTTT. Protein sequence: CASSLGQGDTGELFF.

The V call is TRBV4-3, the J call TRBJ2-7; 10 bases fit TRBD2. The CDR3 runs 17 residues. Looked up from germline, CDR1 is LGHNA and CDR2 is YSLEER. V lost 4 bases, J lost 4 bases, and 13 bases stayed unmatched. The CDR3 nucleotides read TGCGCCAGCAGCCTGCCCTTAAGAGCGGGAGGGCCTTACGAGCAGTACTTC. Translation: CASSLPLRAGGPYEQYF.

The chain recombines TRBV7-2 with TRBJ1-6; 8 positions match TRBD1. The CDR3 totals 15 residues. The V and J ends lost 1 base and 10 bases, in that order; junction bases with no gene match: 6. CDR1 and CDR2 from the germline V gene are SGHTA and FQGNSA. The chain's CDR3 is CASSLVGQGWSPLHF. The CDR3 coding sequence is TGTGCCAGCAGCTTAGTCGGACAGGGTTGGTCACCCCTCCACTTT. The whole variable domain, remainder taken from reference TRBV7-2 and TRBJ1-6, is GAGVSQSPSNKVTEKGKDVELRCDPISGHTALYWYRQSLGQGLEFLIYFQGNSAPDKSGLPSDRFSAERTGGSVSTLTIQRTQQEDSAVYLCASSLVGQGWSPLHFGNGTRLTVT.

This clone was picked up a small number of times. Mismatch with germline at one junction end may stem from a read error. This CDR3 reads CASTEQETQYF. CDR3 nucleotides: TGTGCCAGCACTGAACAAGAGACCCAGTACTTC. The J gene is TRBJ2-5, the V gene TRBV2; D is unclear. The CDR3 contains 11 residues. The germline V gene encodes CDR1 SNHLY and CDR2 FYNNEI.

This clone was counted a few times. CDR3 in DNA: TGTGCCAGCAGGACAGGGGAGGGACAGCCCCAGCATTTT. Translated: CASRTGEGQPQHF. This chain connects TRBV2 to TRBJ1-5; 8 bases agree with TRBD1. The CDR3 sequence is 13 residues long. Unmatched junction bases numbered 5, after V lost 6 bases and J lost 7 bases. The germline gives CDR1 SNHLY, CDR2 FYNNEI. Using reference TRBV2 and TRBJ1-5 for the parts outside the CDR3, the full variable domain is EPEVTQTPSHQVTQMGQEVILRCVPISNHLYFYWYRQILGQKVEFLVSFYNNEISEKSEIFDDQFSVERPDGSNFTLKIRSTKLEDSAMYFCASRTGEGQPQHFGDGTRLSIL.

This clone has only a few counts. The chain combines TRBV5-1 with TRBJ1-1; unclear D gene. Germline values: CDR1 SGHRS, CDR2 YFSETQ. This CDR3 has 14 amino acids. Trimming left V 4 bases short and J 1 base short, with 11 bases between. The CDR3 loop reads CASSLGLKNTEAFF. The CDR3 DNA sequence: TGCGCCAGCAGCCTAGGACTGAAGAACACTGAAGCTTTCTTT.

This sequence joins TRBV28 and TRBJ2-5, with 7 bases fitting TRBD2. Germline-derived CDR1 and CDR2 are MDHEN and SYDVKM. Trimming took 3 bases from V and 1 from J; bases not matched to a gene: 5. The CDR3 spans 15 residues. CDR3 protein: CASSLREWFQETQYF. DNA of the CDR3: TGTGCCAGCAGTTTGCGGGAGTGGTTCCAAGAGACCCAGTACTTC.

This clone has a handful of counts. The genes are TRBV5-6 and TRBJ2-5, with 8 nucleotides matching TRBD2. Germline V gives CDR1 SGHDT, CDR2 YYEEEE. The CDR3 is 13 residues long. The trim removed 0 bases at V and 8 bases at J, leaving 3 bases unmatched. CDR3: CASSLVAGGTQYF. CDR3 DNA: TGTGCCAGCAGCTTGGTGGCGGGGGGAACCCAGTACTTC.

Here the CDR3 reads CAISESWQGSYEQYF. The DNA for the CDR3 is TGTGCCATCAGTGAGTCGTGGCAGGGCTCCTACGAGCAGTACTTC. The rearrangement uses TRBV10-3 and TRBJ2-7, with D possibly matching TRBD1 (5 bases). Germline values: CDR1 ENHRY, CDR2 SYGVKD. CDR3 size: 15 residues. V dropped 0 bases and J dropped 0 bases, with 9 bases sitting between them.

V gene TRBV29-1 combines with J gene TRBJ2-6; D remains unclear. The CDR3 loop spans 14 amino acids. The V end was cut by 2 bases, the J end by 4 bases, with 9 bases between. Germline assignment: CDR1 SQVTM and CDR2 ANQGSEA. The CDR3 reads CSVESVPGANVLTF. CDR3 in DNA: TGCAGCGTTGAATCGGTACCAGGGGCCAACGTCCTGACTTTC. Supplemented by reference TRBV29-1 and TRBJ2-6, the full variable domain reads SAVISQKPSRDICQRGTSLTIQCQVDSQVTMMFWYRQQPGQSLTLIATANQGSEATYESGFVIDKFPISRPNLTFSTLTVSNMSPEDSSIYLCSVESVPGANVLTFGAGSRLTVL.

This clone came up a few times. The J gene is TRBJ2-7, the V gene TRBV28, with unresolved D. Trimming left V 5 bases short and J 4 bases short, with 15 bases between. The CDR3 totals 14 residues. Per germline, CDR1 MDHEN and CDR2 SYDVKM. The CDR3 here is CASSGPPRIYEQYF. CDR3 sequence (DNA): TGTGCCAGCAGTGGCCCTCCGCGCATATACGAGCAGTACTTC.

The rearrangement joins TRBV5-4 to TRBJ1-2, with D hard to call. V gave up 0 bases and J gave up 6 bases, with 12 bases separating them. This CDR3 region has 14 residues. Germline values: CDR1 SGHNT, CDR2 YYREEE (reference sequence). Here the CDR3 reads CASSLVGIRNGYTF. For the CDR3, the DNA is TGTGCCAGCAGCTTGGTCGGCATAAGGAATGGCTACACCTTC.

This clone was picked up a small number of times. The chain employs TRBV28 and TRBJ1-5, with 7 bases matching TRBD1. V shed 6 bases and J 16 bases; nucleotides not matched to a gene: 12. The CDR3 spans 12 residues. Germline V gene data show CDR1 as MDHEN and CDR2 as SYDVKM. Here the CDR3 reads CASRKGQLGVHF. As DNA, the CDR3 is TGTGCCAGCAGAAAGGGACAGCTAGGTGTACATTTT.

This clone showed up just a few times. V gene TRBV6-5 combines with J gene TRBJ2-3; possible D gene TRBD1, 6 bases. This CDR3 contains 12 residues. CDR1 MNHEY and CDR2 SVGAGI come from the germline V gene. Between the trimmed V and J ends, which lost 4 bases and 12 bases, there was a span of 14 bases. The CDR3 nucleotides are TGTGCCAGCAGTTCCTCACAGGGTTCTCAGTATTTT. Protein: CASSSSQGSQYF.

This clone was counted only a few times. V usage is TRBV4-3 and J usage is TRBJ2-1; possible D gene TRBD2, 5 bases. The germline gives CDR1 LGHNA, CDR2 YSLEER. The CDR3 sequence is 16 residues long. Trimming took off 2 bases at V and 8 bases at J, with 19 bases between the two ends. Here the CDR3 reads CASSQSSLSGSDEQFF. DNA for the CDR3: TGCGCCAGCAGCCAAAGCTCGCTAAGCGGCTCGGATGAGCAGTTCTTC.

The V gene is TRBV7-3, the J gene TRBJ1-1; no clear D gene. Germline V gives CDR1 SGHTA, CDR2 FQGTGA. Trimming left V 5 bases short and J 4 bases short, with 11 bases between. The CDR3 loop spans 13 amino acids. The CDR3 here is CASSKDVATEAFF. CDR3 nucleotide sequence: TGTGCCAGCAGCAAAGATGTGGCCACTGAAGCTTTCTTT.

The chain employs TRBV7-9 and TRBJ2-2; unclear D gene. Between the trimmed V and J ends, which lost 7 bases and 0 bases, there was a span of 9 bases. The CDR3 runs to 14 residues. Germline CDR1 SEHNR, CDR2 FQNEAQ (reference sequence). The CDR3 region is CASIPNPNTGELFF. The CDR3 DNA follows: TGTGCCAGCATCCCAAACCCGAACACCGGGGAGCTGTTTTTT.

This clone was detected only a few times. This rearrangement joins TRBV4-3 to TRBJ2-3; D could derive from TRBD1 or TRBD2 (5 bases each). The CDR3 length is 14 residues. Germline loops: CDR1 LGHNA, CDR2 YSLEER. V lost 4 bases and J lost 2, with 10 bases in between. This CDR3 reads CASSRGWATDTQYF. CDR3 sequence (DNA): TGCGCCAGCAGCCGGGGGTGGGCCACAGATACGCAGTATTTT.

This clone has only a few counts. V usage is TRBV29-1 and J usage is TRBJ1-2; the D gene is possibly TRBD1 (5 bases). V shed 3 bases and J shed 5 bases, with 13 bases lying between them. Per the germline V gene, CDR1 is SQVTM and CDR2 is ANQGSEA. The CDR3 extends over 13 amino acids. The CDR3 DNA reads as TGCAGCGTTGACCCAGGGCTTGGATATGGCTACACCTTC. Encoded protein: CSVDPGLGYGYTF. Together with reference TRBV29-1 and TRBJ1-2, the CDR3 gives the full variable domain: SAVISQKPSRDICQRGTSLTIQCQVDSQVTMMFWYRQQPGQSLTLIATANQGSEATYESGFVIDKFPISRPNLTFSTLTVSNMSPEDSSIYLCSVDPGLGYGYTFGSGTRLTVV.

The rearrangement joins TRBV9 to TRBJ1-2; no clear D. The CDR3 contains 15 residues. CDR1 and CDR2 from the germline V gene are SGDLS and YYNGEE. Trimming stripped 4 bases from V and 1 base from J, with 14 bases between. The CDR3 DNA reads as TGTGCCAGCAGCCCCCAGGTAACGGATAACTATGGCTACACCTTC. Protein: CASSPQVTDNYGYTF. Variable domain in full (rest from reference TRBV9 and TRBJ1-2): DSGVTQTPKHLITATGQRVTLRCSPRSGDLSVYWYQQSLDQGLQFLIQYYNGEERAKGNILERFSAQQFPDLHSELNLSSLELGDSALYFCASSPQVTDNYGYTFGSGTRLTVV.

The chain employs TRBV7-9 and TRBJ1-5, with no clear D. The V end lost 5 bases, the J end lost 2 bases, and 19 bases lay between the germline ends. The V gene's germline CDR1 is SEHNR and CDR2 FQNEAQ (reference sequence). This CDR3 contains 17 residues. The CDR3 here is CASSRLHDSGGNQPQHF. The DNA of the CDR3 is TGTGCCAGCAGCCGTCTCCACGACTCCGGAGGCAATCAGCCCCAGCATTTT.

This clone was seen a few times. The chain links TRBV5-4 to TRBJ2-4; D uncertain. CDR1 is SGHNT, CDR2 YYREEE, per germline (reference sequence). The length of the CDR3 is 12 residues. The V end lost 2 bases, the J end lost 2 bases, and 2 bases lay between the germline ends. The CDR3 sequence: CASSFSKNIQYF. As DNA, the CDR3 is TGTGCCAGCAGCTTTTCCAAAAACATTCAGTACTTC.

The V call is TRBV7-2, the J call TRBJ2-5; 7 bases match TRBD1. Germline loops: CDR1 SGHTA, CDR2 FQGNSA. The J segment lost 5 bases and the V segment lost 1 base, leaving 7 bases of the junction unmatched. The CDR3 has 15 amino acids. CDR3 region: CASSLGDRVGETQYF. In DNA, the CDR3 is TGTGCCAGCAGCTTAGGAGACAGGGTTGGGGAGACCCAGTACTTC.

This clone was detected only a few times. V is TRBV7-2 and J is TRBJ2-7, with TRBD2 matching 9 bases. This CDR3 region has 15 residues. Germline CDR1 reads SGHTA; CDR2 reads FQGNSA. J lost 7 bases, V lost 1 base, and 8 bases had no gene match. CDR3 region: CASSLDAAGGLEQYF. CDR3 coding DNA: TGTGCCAGCAGCTTAGATGCAGCGGGGGGCCTGGAGCAGTACTTC.

There are a few counts of this clone. The chain recombines TRBV28 with TRBJ1-1, with no clear D. The CDR3 extends over 12 amino acids. CDR1 MDHEN and CDR2 SYDVKM come from the germline V gene. Trimming removed 7 bases at V and 1 base at J, with 7 bases between. In DNA, the CDR3 is TGTGCCAGCACCGAGAGGAACACTGAAGCTTTCTTT. Protein product: CASTERNTEAFF.

The chain recombines TRBV23-1 with TRBJ2-7; D possibly matches TRBD1 or TRBD2 (5 bases each). TRBV23-1 belongs to the ORF category, with a function that is uncertain. This CDR3 region has 15 residues. V was pared by 8 bases and J by 2 bases, with 19 bases between. CDR3: CASGLPAGGPYEQYF. Here the CDR3 DNA reads TGCGCCAGCGGCCTCCCCGCTGGGGGACCCTACGAGCAGTACTTC.

In nucleotides, the CDR3 is TGTGCCAGCAGTTACTCCTCCCGGACGTCCGGGGAGCAGTACTTC. It translates to CASSYSSRTSGEQYF. The chain is built from TRBV6-5 and TRBJ2-7; D remains unclear. The germline V gene encodes CDR1 MNHEY and CDR2 SVGAGI. The CDR3 has 15 residues. The V and J ends lost 0 bases and 7 bases respectively, with 16 bases between them.